This T cell receptor beta chain was documented in a study of T-cell reconstitution after alpha-beta-depleted transplantation in children. Notes on the study in general: Some patients' high day-60 TCRbeta diversity was traced to surviving recipient T cells and thymic progenitors. About two months after transplant, alpha-beta T cells reportedly came from several hundred expanded graft clones. T-cell numbers and diversity one year post-transplant derived largely from freshly generated T cells.

This clonotype has more than one count but fewer than ten. What it recognizes is unknown. Germline V gene lookup returns CDR1 SGHKS and CDR2 YYEKEE (reference sequence). CDR3 size: 14 residues. The V end was cut by 6 bases, the J end by 0 bases, with 9 bases between. Preparation of the TCRbeta library involved a method that used unique molecular identifiers. TCRdb fed the PCR reads into MiXCR, producing one record per CDR3 protein. The sample includes 500,000 to 600,000 distinct CDR3 sequences, 25% to 30% of them seen just once. The TCR was taken from a boy under two years old with Wiskott-Aldrich syndrome, due to receive a stem cell transplant. The V call is TRBV5-5, the J call TRBJ2-2; D gene ambiguous. This material consisted of PBMCs, taken before TCRalphabeta/CD19-depleted stem cell transplant. The CDR3 nucleotides read TGTGCCAGCAACTTTCCATCGAACACCGGGGAGCTGTTTTTT. Translated: CASNFPSNTGELFF. Based on the CDR3 plus reference TRBV5-5 and TRBJ2-2, the full variable domain is DAGVTQSPTHLIKTRGQQVTLRCSPISGHKSVSWYQQVLGQGPQFIFQYYEKEERGRGNFPDRFSARQFPNYSSELNVNALLLGDSALYLCASNFPSNTGELFFGEGSRLTVL.